Listed below are T cell receptor beta chains from one sample, sequenced in a study of shared clonotypes between healthy human individuals. The assay was immunoSEQ multiplex PCR, and TCRdb's table has in-frame clones only and misses some. Here the sample spans roughly 2,000,000 clones, approximately 92% being singletons. The sample taken for sequencing was naive CD8+ T cells from PBMCs. These receptors were collected from a young man in good health. Some clones in this sample may be carry-over from other donors' samples. The CDR3 runs from the conserved cysteine through the conserved F or W. The order of the fields is V gene, clone size, D gene, J gene, CDR3 DNA, CDR3 protein. The D gene is left open where the match is weak. Clone size is stated in some rows and not others, as once, few, many or a class when expanded.

V gene: TRBV4-2; clone size: few; D gene: .; J gene: TRBJ1-5; CDR3 DNA: TGTGCCAGCAGCCAGAACAGGGTCTACGGTAGCAATCAGCCCCAGCATTTT; CDR3 protein: CASSQNRVYGSNQPQHF
V gene: TRBV7-9; clone size: .; D gene: TRBD2; J gene: TRBJ2-6; CDR3 DNA: TGTGCCAGCAGCTCTCGGACTAGCGAGACAGCAGGGGCCAACGTCCTGACTTTC; CDR3 protein: CASSSRTSETAGANVLTF
V gene: TRBV7-9; clone size: .; D gene: .; J gene: TRBJ2-7; CDR3 DNA: TGTGCCAGCAGCATAGGGATTACCTACGAGCAGTACTTC; CDR3 protein: CASSIGITYEQYF
V gene: TRBV28; clone size: .; D gene: TRBD2; J gene: TRBJ2-1; CDR3 DNA: TGTGCCAGCAGTCCCGGGACTAGCGGGGCAATGAGCTCCTACAATGAGCAGTTCTTC; CDR3 protein: CASSPGTSGAMSSYNEQFF
V gene: TRBV6-5; clone size: .; D gene: TRBD1; J gene: TRBJ1-3; CDR3 DNA: TGTGCCAGCAGCCCAGGGGGGGGCACAGGAAACACCATATATTTT; CDR3 protein: CASSPGGGTGNTIYF
V gene: TRBV6-6; clone size: .; D gene: .; J gene: TRBJ2-1; CDR3 DNA: TGTGCCAGCAGTTACCCCTCGGGGGGCCCCTACAATGAGCAGTTCTTC; CDR3 protein: CASSYPSGGPYNEQFF
V gene: TRBV27; clone size: .; D gene: .; J gene: TRBJ2-7; CDR3 DNA: TGTGCCAGCAGCTCGGACTACTACGAGCAGTACTTC; CDR3 protein: CASSSDYYEQYF
V gene: TRBV7-9; clone size: .; D gene: TRBD1; J gene: TRBJ2-7; CDR3 DNA: TGTGCCAGCAGCTTAGGAATGGAAGGACAGGGCACATACGAGCAGTACTTC; CDR3 protein: CASSLGMEGQGTYEQYF
V gene: TRBV19; clone size: few; D gene: .; J gene: TRBJ2-7; CDR3 DNA: TGTGCCAGTAGTGAAGAGGGGGTCCACGAGCAGTACTTC; CDR3 protein: CASSEEGVHEQYF
V gene: TRBV7-9; clone size: once; D gene: .; J gene: TRBJ1-2; CDR3 DNA: TGTGCCAGCAGCTTAGCTGGCGGCCCTCCGGCGAGCTACACCTTC; CDR3 protein: CASSLAGGPPASYTF
V gene: TRBV19; clone size: .; D gene: TRBD1; J gene: TRBJ2-1; CDR3 DNA: TGTGCCAGTAGTATCCAGGGGGTCCCCTACAATGAGCAGTTCTTC; CDR3 protein: CASSIQGVPYNEQFF
V gene: TRBV2; clone size: .; D gene: .; J gene: TRBJ2-5; CDR3 DNA: TGTGCCAGCACCGAGGGTACAGGGAGGCGGGAGACCCAGTACTTC; CDR3 protein: CASTEGTGRRETQYF
V gene: TRBV28; clone size: once; D gene: .; J gene: TRBJ2-5; CDR3 DNA: TGTGCCAGCAGTTTATACAGAGAAGAGACCCAGTACTTC; CDR3 protein: CASSLYREETQYF
V gene: TRBV2; clone size: .; D gene: .; J gene: TRBJ2-3; CDR3 DNA: TGTGCCAGCAGGCCTATGGAGGGGACCACAGATACGCAGTATTTT; CDR3 protein: CASRPMEGTTDTQYF
V gene: TRBV6-1; clone size: once; D gene: .; J gene: TRBJ1-4; CDR3 DNA: TGTGCCAGCAGTGAAGCGCACCGTCGACAAGATGAAAAACTGTTTTTT; CDR3 protein: CASSEAHRRQDEKLFF
V gene: TRBV4-2; clone size: .; D gene: TRBD1; J gene: TRBJ2-7; CDR3 DNA: TGTGCCAGCAGCCAAGATGAGACAGGGACCTACGAGCAGTACTTC; CDR3 protein: CASSQDETGTYEQYF
V gene: TRBV9; clone size: .; D gene: TRBD2; J gene: TRBJ2-7; CDR3 DNA: TGTGCCAGCAGCGCTAGCGGGAGCTCTTCCTACGAGCAGTACTTC; CDR3 protein: CASSASGSSSYEQYF
V gene: TRBV7-6; clone size: .; D gene: .; J gene: TRBJ1-5; CDR3 DNA: TGTGCCAGCAGCTTAGTGGGCAGGGTGAGCAATCAGCCCCAGCATTTT; CDR3 protein: CASSLVGRVSNQPQHF
V gene: TRBV4-1; clone size: .; D gene: TRBD1; J gene: TRBJ1-1; CDR3 DNA: TGCGCCAGCAGCCAAGCGCAGGGGGCGATTACTGAAGCTTTCTTT; CDR3 protein: CASSQAQGAITEAFF
V gene: TRBV27; clone size: .; D gene: .; J gene: TRBJ2-7; CDR3 DNA: TGTGCCAGCAACACCCGAGGGGGCGAGCAGTACTTC; CDR3 protein: CASNTRGGEQYF
V gene: TRBV13; clone size: .; D gene: .; J gene: TRBJ2-3; CDR3 DNA: TGTGCCAGCAGCAACAACGTGCTCTTCACAGATACGCAGTATTTT; CDR3 protein: CASSNNVLFTDTQYF
V gene: TRBV4-2; clone size: .; D gene: TRBD1; J gene: TRBJ2-5; CDR3 DNA: TGTGCCAGCAGCCAGAGAGACAGGGGTGGCGAGACCCAGTACTTC; CDR3 protein: CASSQRDRGGETQYF
V gene: TRBV7-9; clone size: .; D gene: TRBD2; J gene: TRBJ2-2; CDR3 DNA: TGTGCCAGCAGCACGCGAAGAGCGAGCGGGGGAATCTTCACCGGGGAGCTGTTTTTT; CDR3 protein: CASSTRRASGGIFTGELFF
V gene: TRBV5-1; clone size: once; D gene: .; J gene: TRBJ1-1; CDR3 DNA: TGCGCCAGCAGCTTGGTGCGGGGGCAGGGTACTGAAGCTTTCTTT; CDR3 protein: CASSLVRGQGTEAFF
V gene: TRBV7-2; clone size: .; D gene: TRBD2; J gene: TRBJ2-3; CDR3 DNA: TGTGCCAGCAGCCCGAGACTAGCGGGGAGGGTCGCAGATACGCAGTATTTT; CDR3 protein: CASSPRLAGRVADTQYF
V gene: TRBV13; clone size: .; D gene: .; J gene: TRBJ2-7; CDR3 DNA: TGTGCCAGCAGCCCGACAGCTACTACCTCCTCCTACGAGCAGTACTTC; CDR3 protein: CASSPTATTSSYEQYF
V gene: TRBV7-3; clone size: .; D gene: .; J gene: TRBJ2-1; CDR3 DNA: TGTGCCAGCAGCCCGGACTGGTCCTACAATGAGCAGTTCTTC; CDR3 protein: CASSPDWSYNEQFF
V gene: TRBV28; clone size: .; D gene: .; J gene: TRBJ2-7; CDR3 DNA: TGTGCCAGCAGTTTGGGTGTTGGCGAGCAGTACTTC; CDR3 protein: CASSLGVGEQYF
V gene: TRBV14; clone size: .; D gene: .; J gene: TRBJ2-2; CDR3 DNA: TGTGCCAGCAGCCAAGACCTCCCCTGGGGGGAGAACACCGGGGAGCTGTTTTTT; CDR3 protein: CASSQDLPWGENTGELFF
V gene: TRBV15; clone size: .; D gene: .; J gene: TRBJ2-7; CDR3 DNA: TGTGCCACCAGCAGAGGGGGGCGGGAGTCCTCCAAACCCTACGAGCAGTACTTC; CDR3 protein: CATSRGGRESSKPYEQYF
V gene: TRBV4-1; clone size: .; D gene: .; J gene: TRBJ2-7; CDR3 DNA: TGCGCCAGCAGCTTCTCGTCAGCAGGGGGGACCTACGAGCAGTACTTC; CDR3 protein: CASSFSSAGGTYEQYF
V gene: TRBV28; clone size: .; D gene: .; J gene: TRBJ1-5; CDR3 DNA: TGTGCCAGCAGTCCCCTCCTACCAGGGGTGGATCAGCCCCAGCATTTT; CDR3 protein: CASSPLLPGVDQPQHF
V gene: TRBV7-9; clone size: .; D gene: .; J gene: TRBJ1-5; CDR3 DNA: TGTGCCAGCAGTACCGGGGGGGGACAGCCCCAGCATTTT; CDR3 protein: CASSTGGGQPQHF
V gene: TRBV7-9; clone size: .; D gene: TRBD1; J gene: TRBJ1-1; CDR3 DNA: TGTGCCAGCAGCGACATGGGACAGCCGAACACTGAAGCTTTCTTT; CDR3 protein: CASSDMGQPNTEAFF
V gene: TRBV7-9; clone size: .; D gene: .; J gene: TRBJ2-3; CDR3 DNA: TGTGCCAGCAGAATGGCTAACGAGACGCAGTATTTT; CDR3 protein: CASRMANETQYF
V gene: TRBV18; clone size: once; D gene: .; J gene: TRBJ1-1; CDR3 DNA: TGTGCCAGCTCAATCGGGGGGGAGGCGAACACTGAAGCTTTCTTT; CDR3 protein: CASSIGGEANTEAFF
V gene: TRBV10-3; clone size: .; D gene: .; J gene: TRBJ2-2; CDR3 DNA: TGTGCCATCAAAAATTCGGCACCCTTAACCGGGGAGCTGTTTTTT; CDR3 protein: CAIKNSAPLTGELFF
V gene: TRBV5-1; clone size: .; D gene: TRBD1; J gene: TRBJ2-3; CDR3 DNA: TGCGCCAGCAGCTTGGCGGGACAGGGGCGGTACACAGATACGCAGTATTTT; CDR3 protein: CASSLAGQGRYTDTQYF
V gene: TRBV4-3; clone size: .; D gene: TRBD1; J gene: TRBJ2-1; CDR3 DNA: TGCGCCAGCAGCCACCCAGGACAGGTGCTGAGGGATGAGCAGTTCTTC; CDR3 protein: CASSHPGQVLRDEQFF
V gene: TRBV7-6; clone size: .; D gene: .; J gene: TRBJ1-3; CDR3 DNA: TGTGCCAGCAGCACACTAGCCCGGACCCAAAGAGCTGGAAACACCATATATTTT; CDR3 protein: CASSTLARTQRAGNTIYF
V gene: TRBV2; clone size: .; D gene: .; J gene: TRBJ2-1; CDR3 DNA: TGTGCCAGCAACGGGGACCAAGAAACAGGGAATAACTACAATGAGCAGTTCTTC; CDR3 protein: CASNGDQETGNNYNEQFF
V gene: TRBV4-3; clone size: .; D gene: TRBD2; J gene: TRBJ2-2; CDR3 DNA: TGCGCCAGCAGCCAAGATCTTAGGACTAGCGGGAGCACCGGGGAGCTGTTTTTT; CDR3 protein: CASSQDLRTSGSTGELFF
V gene: TRBV11-2; clone size: .; D gene: TRBD2; J gene: TRBJ2-3; CDR3 DNA: TGTGCCAGCAGCCCCCAGGGACTAGCGGGATTTTCAGATACGCAGTATTTT; CDR3 protein: CASSPQGLAGFSDTQYF
V gene: TRBV27; clone size: .; D gene: .; J gene: TRBJ2-7; CDR3 DNA: TGTGCCAGCAGTTTATTCGGCAGATCTTACGAGCAGTACTTC; CDR3 protein: CASSLFGRSYEQYF
V gene: TRBV6-5; clone size: once; D gene: .; J gene: TRBJ2-2; CDR3 DNA: TGTGCCAGCAGTTACTCGATGGGGACCGGGGAGCTGTTTTTT; CDR3 protein: CASSYSMGTGELFF
V gene: TRBV10-3; clone size: .; D gene: TRBD1; J gene: TRBJ1-1; CDR3 DNA: TGTGCCATCAGTGAGTCAGAGGACAGGCCAATTGGGGCTTTCTTT; CDR3 protein: CAISESEDRPIGAFF